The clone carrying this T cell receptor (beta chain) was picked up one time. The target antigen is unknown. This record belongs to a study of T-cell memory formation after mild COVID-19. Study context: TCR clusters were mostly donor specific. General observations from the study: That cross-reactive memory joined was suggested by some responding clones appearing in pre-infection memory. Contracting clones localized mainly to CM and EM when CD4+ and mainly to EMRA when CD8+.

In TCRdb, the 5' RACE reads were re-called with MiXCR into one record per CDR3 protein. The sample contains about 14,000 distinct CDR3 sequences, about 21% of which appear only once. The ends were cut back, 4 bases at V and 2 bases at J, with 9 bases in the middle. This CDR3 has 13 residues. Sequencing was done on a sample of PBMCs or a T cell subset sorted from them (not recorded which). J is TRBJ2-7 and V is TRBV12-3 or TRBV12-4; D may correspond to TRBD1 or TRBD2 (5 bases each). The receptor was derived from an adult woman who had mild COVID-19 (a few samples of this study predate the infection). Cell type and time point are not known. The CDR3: CASSYRGAYEQYV. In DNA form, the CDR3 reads TGTGCCAGCAGTTATAGGGGAGCCTACGAGCAGTACGTC.